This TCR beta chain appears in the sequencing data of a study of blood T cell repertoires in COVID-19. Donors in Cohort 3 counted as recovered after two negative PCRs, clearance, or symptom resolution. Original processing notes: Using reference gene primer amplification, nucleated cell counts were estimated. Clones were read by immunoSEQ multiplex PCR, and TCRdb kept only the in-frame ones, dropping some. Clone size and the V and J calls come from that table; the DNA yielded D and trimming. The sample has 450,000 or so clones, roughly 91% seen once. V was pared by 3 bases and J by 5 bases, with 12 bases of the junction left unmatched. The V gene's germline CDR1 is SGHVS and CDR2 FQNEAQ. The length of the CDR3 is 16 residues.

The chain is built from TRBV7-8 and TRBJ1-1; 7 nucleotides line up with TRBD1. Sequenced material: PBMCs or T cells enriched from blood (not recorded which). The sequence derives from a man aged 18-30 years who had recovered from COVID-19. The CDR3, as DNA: TGTGCCAGCAGCTTCTGGACAGGTGGGATGGGAACTGAAGCTTTCTTT. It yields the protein CASSFWTGGMGTEAFF.